This T cell receptor beta chain was profiled in a study of blood T cell repertoires in COVID-19. Turning to the study itself: COVID-19 samples from acute and convalescent phases originated in the United States, Italy and Spain. The cDNA or gDNA used as material had been derived from T cells, B-cell-depleted T cells, or PBMCs.

Libraries were prepared by immunoSEQ multiplex PCR; TCRdb keeps only in-frame clonotypes and omits some of them. The data contain around 230,000 clones, 82% of them singletons. V lost 3 bases to trimming and J lost 8 bases; unmatched junction nucleotides: 10. The length of the CDR3 is 15 residues. Germline assignment: CDR1 SEHNR and CDR2 FQNEAQ (reference sequence). This sequence joins TRBV7-9 and TRBJ2-1; 7 bases map to TRBD1. The sample comprised peripheral blood. This receptor was obtained from a woman in her sixties or seventies with active or convalescent COVID-19. The DNA for the CDR3 is TGTGCCAGCAGCTTGGGACAGATGAGCGGTCATGAGCAGTTCTTC. The encoded protein is CASSLGQMSGHEQFF. The whole variable domain, remainder taken from reference TRBV7-9 and TRBJ2-1, is DTGVSQNPRHKITKRGQNVTFRCDPISEHNRLYWYRQTLGQGPEFLTYFQNEAQLEKSRLLSDRFSAERPKGSFSTLEIQRTEQGDSAMYLCASSLGQMSGHEQFFGPGTRLTVL.